Listed below are T cell receptor beta chains from one sample, sequenced in a study of blood T cell repertoires in COVID-19. TCRdb keeps only in-frame clones here, not all; method: immunoSEQ multiplex PCR. The repertoire includes approximately 41,000 clones, roughly 87% of them detected once, and around 9.6% sits in the top ten. The source material was peripheral blood. The receptors derive from a woman aged 80 or over with active COVID-19. The CDR3 runs from the conserved cysteine through the conserved F or W. Each record gives: D gene, V gene, J gene, clone size, CDR3 protein, CDR3 DNA. The D gene is left open where the match is weak. The size of a clone is reported for some rows only, either as once, few or many, or as a class for expanded clones.

>-|TRBV12-5|TRBJ2-3|-
CASGLDMATDTQYF
TGTGCTAGTGGCCTTGATATGGCAACAGATACGCAGTATTTT
>-|TRBV28|TRBJ1-2|-
CASSPPRARANYGYTF
TGTGCCAGCAGTCCCCCGCGGGCCCGAGCTAACTATGGCTACACCTTC
>-|TRBV12-3/TRBV12-4|TRBJ1-2|medium-sized
CASSLSRNYGYTF
TGTGCCAGCAGTTTATCACGGAACTATGGCTACACCTTC
>-|TRBV29-1|TRBJ1-1|-
CSVQKSHGGDGGAFF
TGCAGCGTGCAGAAATCTCACGGGGGCGACGGGGGGGCTTTCTTT
>-|TRBV18|TRBJ1-4|-
CASSPNGLATNEKLFF
TGTGCCAGCTCCCCCAACGGACTAGCAACTAATGAAAAACTGTTTTTT
>TRBD1|TRBV15|TRBJ2-2|-
CATSRRGQGVSTGELFF
TGTGCCACCAGCAGGAGGGGACAGGGGGTGTCCACCGGGGAGCTGTTTTTT
>TRBD1|TRBV19|TRBJ1-1|-
CASNAPPGTGGKAFF
TGTGCCAGTAACGCGCCTCCCGGGACAGGGGGTAAAGCTTTCTTT
>-|TRBV29-1|TRBJ2-3|-
CSYKDTLLTDTQYF
TGCAGCTACAAGGACACTTTACTCACAGATACGCAGTATTTT
>-|TRBV27|TRBJ1-5|-
CASKPERAGDQPQHF
TGTGCCAGCAAGCCTGAGAGGGCAGGTGATCAGCCCCAGCATTTT
>TRBD1|TRBV11-3|TRBJ1-1|-
CASSFGTGSTEAFF
TGTGCCAGCAGCTTCGGGACAGGGAGTACTGAAGCTTTCTTT
>-|TRBV6-6|TRBJ1-5|-
CASSPRGASPNQPQHF
TGTGCCAGCAGCCCCAGGGGCGCATCACCGAATCAGCCCCAGCATTTT
>TRBD1|TRBV10-2|TRBJ1-1|-
CASQTETGALGAFF
TGCGCCAGCCAAACCGAGACAGGGGCCCTAGGGGCTTTCTTT
>-|TRBV3-1/TRBV3-2|TRBJ2-7|-
CASSQFEGGTAYF
TGTGCCAGCAGCCAGTTCGAAGGCGGGACAGCGTACTTC
>-|TRBV30|TRBJ1-6|-
CAWSAGLANSPLHF
TGTGCCTGGAGTGCGGGTCTTGCTAATTCACCCCTCCACTTT
>TRBD2|TRBV9|TRBJ2-3|-
CASSGRLAGTDTQYF
TGTGCCAGCAGCGGAAGACTAGCGGGCACAGATACGCAGTATTTT
>TRBD1|TRBV28|TRBJ1-1|-
CASRGQGRKGTEAFF
TGTGCCAGCCGTGGACAGGGGAGAAAGGGCACTGAAGCTTTCTTT
>TRBD1|TRBV5-1|TRBJ1-1|-
CASGDRFEAFF
TGCGCCAGCGGGGACAGGTTTGAAGCTTTCTTT
>-|TRBV4-3|TRBJ1-2|-
CASSQHTGNYYGYTF
TGCGCCAGCAGCCAGCATACAGGGAATTACTATGGCTACACCTTC
>TRBD1|TRBV19|TRBJ2-2|-
CASYRTGGRTGELFF
TGTGCCAGCTATCGGACAGGGGGCAGGACCGGGGAGCTGTTTTTT
>-|TRBV29-1|TRBJ2-7|-
CTAGETYEQYF
TGCACCGCAGGGGAAACCTACGAGCAGTACTTC
>TRBD1|TRBV4-3|TRBJ1-2|-
CASSQARQGAHGYTF
TGCGCCAGCAGCCAAGCTCGACAGGGGGCGCATGGCTACACCTTC
>-|TRBV18|TRBJ2-2|-
CASSGRLDANTGELFF
TGTGCCAGCTCAGGACGACTAGACGCGAACACCGGGGAGCTGTTTTTT
>-|TRBV7-2|TRBJ2-1|-
CASSLVGGPNEQFF
TGTGCCAGCAGCTTAGTGGGAGGCCCAAATGAGCAGTTCTTC
>-|TRBV12-3/TRBV12-4|TRBJ2-3|-
CASSPSTDTQYF
TGTGCCAGCAGCCCTAGCACAGATACGCAGTATTTT
>TRBD1|TRBV5-1|TRBJ1-6|-
CASSLDRALGDHSPLHF
TGCGCCAGCAGCCTGGACAGGGCGCTTGGGGATCATTCACCCCTCCACTTT
>TRBD1|TRBV6-2/TRBV6-3|TRBJ2-1|-
CASSYDRGDNEQFF
TGTGCCAGCAGTTACGACAGGGGAGACAATGAGCAGTTCTTC
>-|TRBV7-2|TRBJ1-1|-
CASSLGGVRTNTEAFF
TGTGCCAGCAGCTTAGGGGGGGTCAGAACGAACACTGAAGCTTTCTTT
>-|TRBV5-1|TRBJ2-3|-
CASRPQAGGTDTQYF
TGCGCCAGCAGACCTCAAGCGGGCGGCACAGATACGCAGTATTTT
>TRBD1|TRBV18|TRBJ1-1|-
CASSPPKGARTEAFF
TGTGCCAGCTCACCACCGAAGGGGGCGCGCACTGAAGCTTTCTTT
>-|TRBV30|TRBJ1-2|-
CAWRQGLGLGYGYTF
TGTGCCTGGAGACAGGGTTTGGGCCTAGGGTATGGCTACACCTTC
>-|TRBV19|TRBJ1-2|-
CASSASGGGGYTF
TGTGCCAGTAGTGCATCCGGGGGAGGAGGCTACACCTTC
>TRBD1|TRBV5-1|TRBJ1-4|-
CASSPGQDFATNEKLFF
TGCGCCAGCAGCCCGGGACAGGACTTTGCAACTAATGAAAAACTGTTTTTT